This T cell receptor (beta chain) was retrieved from a study of cytomegalovirus exposure and HLA in healthy donors. The CDR3 length is 13 residues. Germline V CDR1 and CDR2: SEHNR, FQNEAQ (reference sequence). Primers: 60 Vbeta forward and 13 Jbeta reverse. Generated by immunoSEQ multiplex PCR, the TCRdb table keeps only in-frame clones and is missing some. The sample contains roughly 98,000 clones, roughly 79% of which appear only once. Of note for this clone: An end of the junction does not agree with germline; a read error may underlie this.

The genes are TRBV7-9 and TRBJ2-7; possible D gene TRBD1, 5 bases. The TCR comes from a man aged 35 to 55 in good health and CMV-seronegative. Material: PBMCs. CDR3 coding DNA: TGTTCCAGCAGCCGGACACTAATCTACGAGCAGTACTTC. It is translated as CSSSRTLIYEQYF.